This T cell receptor beta chain was sequenced during a study of molecular identifiers for immune sequencing clone quantification. Overall study results and limits: Barcodes shared by identical TCR molecules could lead to underestimated sizes of highly expanded clones.

Germline values: CDR1 SEHNR, CDR2 FQNEAQ (reference sequence). This CDR3 comprises 16 residues. Concerning this clonotype itself: Its target is unknown. A read error is possible here, since a much larger clone lies one base away.

TCRdb fed the PCR reads into MiXCR, producing one record per CDR3 protein. The table shows over 85,000 distinct CDR3 sequences, with under 25% occurring only once. The sequencing input was naive CD8+ T cells from blood, with Jurkat cell RNA spiked in. The subset is: FACS-sorted CD8+CD4-CCR7+CD45RA+ naive T cells. The V call is TRBV7-9, the J call TRBJ2-3; D not resolved. The J call may be faulty, since TRBJ1-5 better matches the DNA end. The TCR originated in a human donor in good health. Some libraries in this study had Jurkat cell RNA spiked in. In nucleotides, the CDR3 is TGTGCCAGCAGCTTAGCTTGGGGAGAGGTAGGAGATACGCAGCATTTT. Residues: CASSLAWGEVGDTQHF.